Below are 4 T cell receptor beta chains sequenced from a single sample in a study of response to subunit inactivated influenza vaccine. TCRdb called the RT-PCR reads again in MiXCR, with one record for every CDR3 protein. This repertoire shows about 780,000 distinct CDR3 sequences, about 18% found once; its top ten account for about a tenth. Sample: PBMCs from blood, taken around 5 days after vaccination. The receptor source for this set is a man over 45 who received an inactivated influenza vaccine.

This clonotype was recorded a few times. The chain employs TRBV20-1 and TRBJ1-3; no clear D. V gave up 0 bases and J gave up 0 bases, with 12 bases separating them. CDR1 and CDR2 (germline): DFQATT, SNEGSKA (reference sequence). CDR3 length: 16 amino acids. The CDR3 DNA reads TGCAGTGCTAGAGATTTTCGGGCCAACTCTGGAAACACCATATATTTT. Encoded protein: CSARDFRANSGNTIYF.

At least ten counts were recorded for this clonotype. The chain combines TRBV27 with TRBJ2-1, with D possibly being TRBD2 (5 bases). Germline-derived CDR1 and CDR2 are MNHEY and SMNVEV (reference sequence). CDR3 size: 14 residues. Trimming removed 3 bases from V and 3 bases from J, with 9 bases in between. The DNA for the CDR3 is TGTGCCAGCAGTTTCGGGGTTGGCTACAATGAGCAGTTCTTC. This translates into CASSFGVGYNEQFF.

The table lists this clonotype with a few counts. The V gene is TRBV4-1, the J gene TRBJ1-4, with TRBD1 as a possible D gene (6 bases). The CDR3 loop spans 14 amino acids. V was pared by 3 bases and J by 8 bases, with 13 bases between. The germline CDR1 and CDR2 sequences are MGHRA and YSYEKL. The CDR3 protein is CASSHTTGNEKLFF. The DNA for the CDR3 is TGCGCCAGCAGCCACACCACAGGGAACGAAAAACTGTTTTTT.

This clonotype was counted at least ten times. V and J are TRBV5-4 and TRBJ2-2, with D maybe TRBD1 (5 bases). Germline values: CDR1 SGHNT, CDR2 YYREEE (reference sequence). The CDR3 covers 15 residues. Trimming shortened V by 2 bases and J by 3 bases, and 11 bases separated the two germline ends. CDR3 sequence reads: CASSFPTAHTGELFF. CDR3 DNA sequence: TGTGCCAGCAGCTTTCCGACAGCCCACACCGGGGAGCTGTTTTTT.